This T cell receptor beta chain comes out of a study of blood T cell repertoires in COVID-19. Each recovered donor of Cohort 3 presented with two negative PCRs, clearance, or symptom resolution. The data were produced by immunoSEQ multiplex PCR, yet TCRdb's version contains in-frame clones alone and is incomplete. The sample records under 300,000 clones, around 89% being singletons. Germline lookup yields CDR1 MNHEY and CDR2 SMNVEV (reference sequence). The germline V and J ends were trimmed by 5 bases and 11 bases, with 25 bases remaining between them. The CDR3 extends over 16 amino acids. The sample comprised PBMCs or T cells enriched from blood (not recorded which). V is TRBV27 and J is TRBJ1-5; D is perhaps TRBD1 (5 bases). This receptor was taken from a woman aged 18-29 years who had recovered from COVID-19. The CDR3 reads CASSPSPGRVWMTQHF. Written as DNA, the CDR3 is TGTGCCAGCAGTCCCTCTCCCGGCAGGGTATGGATGACCCAGCATTTT.